The next 25 T cell receptor beta chains were all read from a single sample in a study of T cell repertoires in cytomegalovirus infection (dated by TCRdb to the late 2010s). The reads were generated on an Illumina HiSeq 1500. TCRdb reran the public reads through fastp at Q25 and MiXCR, keeping productive beta chains. Rows matching on CDR3 protein sequence are summarized as one entry with the most common DNA and genes. The sample table records 400,000 to 550,000 distinct CDR3 sequences; over 9% of these occur just once. Roughly a tenth of the sample comes from the top ten. Sequencing was performed on PBMCs. The receptors were gathered from a human donor in good health (CMV status not recorded). Some clones in this sample may be carry-over from other donors' samples.

In this sample, this clonotype turned up many times. The chain couples TRBV6-5 to TRBJ1-2; D might be TRBD1 (5 bases). Germline lookup yields CDR1 MNHEY and CDR2 SVGAGI. Between the trimmed V and J ends, which lost 6 bases and 1 base, there was a span of 12 bases. The CDR3 runs 14 residues. The CDR3 DNA reads as TGTGCCAGCAGGACCGACAGTCATAACTATGGCTACACCTTC. Translation gives CASRTDSHNYGYTF.

This clonotype appeared many times. V usage is TRBV7-9 and J usage is TRBJ1-2; 7 bases fit TRBD1. The germline CDR1 and CDR2 sequences are SEHNR and FQNEAQ (reference sequence). After removal of 6 bases from V and 7 bases from J, the junction contained 8 bases not matched to a gene. This CDR3 region has 13 residues. The CDR3 nucleotides are TGTGCCAGCAGATCAAGACAGGGTGGTGGCTACACCTTC. Amino acids: CASRSRQGGGYTF.

The sample holds many counts of this clonotype. The genes are TRBV12-3 or TRBV12-4 and TRBJ1-1, with D uncertain. The length of the CDR3 is 13 residues. V gave up 6 bases and J gave up 0 bases, with 8 bases separating them. The CDR3 coding sequence is TGTGCCAGCAGCGACACAATGAACACTGAAGCTTTCTTT. It is translated as CASSDTMNTEAFF.

This clonotype was seen a few times. The V and J genes are TRBV3-1 and TRBJ1-3; D gene ambiguous. The V end lost 1 base, the J end lost 0 bases, and 10 bases lay between the germline ends. The CDR3 contains 16 residues. CDR1 is LGHDT, CDR2 YNNKEL, per germline (reference sequence). DNA of the CDR3: TGTGCCAGCAGCCAAGGAGCAGGCTTCTCTGGAAACACCATATATTTT. This sequence encodes CASSQGAGFSGNTIYF.

For this clonotype: It may be a read error: a sequence one base away is much more abundant. The V and J genes are TRBV6-1 and TRBJ2-1, with D unresolved. Trimming removed 8 bases at V and 2 bases at J, with 16 bases between. CDR1 and CDR2 (germline): MNHNS, SASEGT. The CDR3 is 15 amino acids. The CDR3 DNA reads as TGTGCCAGCCGTTACGTCCCTGGGACCTACAATGAGCAGTTCTTC. Protein product: CASRYVPGTYNEQFF.

This clonotype turned up a few times. The chain combines TRBV2 with TRBJ1-5; D remains unclear. The CDR3 has 17 amino acids. Deletions cut 1 base from V and 2 bases from J, with 15 bases between. CDR1 is SNHLY, CDR2 FYNNEI, per germline. The CDR3 DNA is TGTGCCAGCAGTGAAGATCGTGGTAGAATTGGCAATCAGCCCCAGCATTTT. It is translated as CASSEDRGRIGNQPQHF.

This clonotype has only a few counts. This may arise from a read error, as a much more abundant clone is one base away. The V and J genes are TRBV20-1 and TRBJ1-6; D is unclear. The length of the CDR3 is 17 residues. Germline CDR1 and CDR2: DFQATT and SNEGSKA (reference sequence). For the CDR3, the DNA is TGCAGTGCTAGAGATAACAGTGCGAGCTCCTATAATTCATCCCTCCACTTT. This codes for CSARDNSASSYNSSLHF.

The rearrangement joins TRBV25-1 to TRBJ2-5, with D uncertain. The CDR3 is 15 amino acids. Looked up from germline, CDR1 is MGHDK and CDR2 is SYGVNS. V dropped 2 bases and J dropped 0 bases, with 10 bases sitting between them. Written as DNA, the CDR3 is TGTGCCAGCAGTGAACTTAAGGGCCACCAAGAGACCCAGTACTTC. Protein: CASSELKGHQETQYF.

This clonotype was recorded a few times. This chain links TRBV5-1 with TRBJ2-3; TRBD2 aligns across 12 bases. J gave up 6 bases and V 4 bases, and 9 bases lay outside the gene matches. This CDR3 is 16 amino acids long. Per germline, CDR1 SGHRS and CDR2 YFSETQ. The chain's CDR3 is CASSPSSGGALDTQYF. The CDR3 region has the DNA TGCGCCAGCAGCCCCTCTAGCGGGGGGGCCTTGGATACGCAGTATTTT.

This clonotype was seen ten or more times. The chain recombines TRBV12-3 or TRBV12-4 with TRBJ2-2, with D perhaps matching TRBD2 (5 bases). This CDR3 has 13 amino acids. V lost 1 base and J 7 bases, leaving 7 bases between the germline ends. For the CDR3, the DNA is TGTGCCAGCAGTTTAGTCCGGGACGGGGAGCTGTTTTTT. It encodes CASSLVRDGELFF.

Ten or more counts support this clonotype. The chain couples TRBV7-2 to TRBJ1-1; 12 bases agree with TRBD1. The trim removed 5 bases at V and 1 base at J, leaving 8 bases unmatched. Germline V gene data show CDR1 as SGHTA and CDR2 as FQGNSA. This CDR3 spans 17 amino acids. CDR3 amino acids: CASSPGTGGTRNTEAFF. The CDR3, as DNA: TGTGCCAGCAGCCCCGGGACAGGGGGCACCCGGAACACTGAAGCTTTCTTT.

V and J are TRBV9 and TRBJ1-2, with D possibly matching TRBD1 (6 bases). V was cut by 4 bases and J by 8 bases, with 18 bases left in between. CDR1 and CDR2 from the germline V gene are SGDLS and YYNGEE. The CDR3 is 14 residues long. The DNA for the CDR3 is TGTGCCAGCAGCAATAACCGGGCCAGGGGAGGCTACACCTTC. Translation: CASSNNRARGGYTF.

The V call is TRBV27, the J call TRBJ2-7, with D tentatively TRBD2 (6 bases). CDR3 length equals 15 residues. Trimming stripped 5 bases from V and 0 bases from J, with 14 bases between. The germline V gene encodes CDR1 MNHEY and CDR2 SMNVEV (reference sequence). In DNA form, the CDR3 reads TGTGCCAGCAGTCGTCTAGGGGAGGCCTCCTACGAGCAGTACTTC. Translated, it gives CASSRLGEASYEQYF.

This clonotype was seen many times. V is TRBV19 and J is TRBJ2-3, with D perhaps TRBD1 (7 bases). Germline loops: CDR1 LNHDA, CDR2 SQIVND (reference sequence). The CDR3 consists of 16 residues. The V end lost 3 bases, the J end lost 3 bases, and 16 bases lay between the germline ends. The chain's CDR3 is CASSISVEGATDTQYF. CDR3 DNA: TGTGCCAGTAGTATTTCAGTGGAGGGGGCTACAGATACGCAGTATTTT. Supplemented by reference TRBV19 and TRBJ2-3, the full variable domain reads DGGITQSPKYLFRKEGQNVTLSCEQNLNHDAMYWYRQDPGQGLRLIYYSQIVNDFQKGDIAEGYSVSREKKESFPLTVTSAQKNPTAFYLCASSISVEGATDTQYFGPGTRLTVL.

This clonotype was recorded only once. The CDR3 is CASAFLGQGKFF. In DNA, the CDR3 is TGTGCCAGTGCCTTCTTGGGGCAGGGCAAGTTCTTC. The J gene is TRBJ2-1, the V gene TRBV7-2; D perhaps matches TRBD1 (5 bases). The CDR3 sequence is 12 residues long. Trimming took off 9 bases at V and 14 bases at J, with 20 bases between the two ends. Germline CDR1 SGHTA, CDR2 FQGNSA. Looking up the rest from reference TRBV7-2 and TRBJ2-1 gives the full variable domain: GAGVSQSPSNKVTEKGKDVELRCDPISGHTALYWYRQSLGQGLEFLIYFQGNSAPDKSGLPSDRFSAERTGGSVSTLTIQRTQQEDSAVYLCASAFLGQGKFFGPGTRLTVL.

This clonotype was seen at least ten times. The V and J genes are TRBV12-3 or TRBV12-4 and TRBJ2-1, with no clear D. This CDR3 spans 17 amino acids. Trimming pared 6 bases from V and 0 bases from J, leaving 18 bases between. CDR3 amino acids: CASSREVLTGSYNEQFF. The CDR3, as DNA: TGTGCCAGCAGCCGTGAAGTCCTGACGGGCTCCTACAATGAGCAGTTCTTC.

This clonotype was counted many times. This chain links TRBV7-9 with TRBJ2-1; D possibly uses TRBD1 or TRBD2 (5 bases each). CDR1 is SEHNR and CDR2 is FQNEAQ in the germline V gene (reference sequence). This CDR3 contains 15 residues. Trimming cost V 3 bases and J 4 bases, with 13 bases left between them. CDR3 sequence: CASSLGELDYNEQFF. The CDR3 DNA is TGTGCCAGCAGCTTGGGGGAGCTGGATTACAATGAGCAGTTCTTC. The full variable domain, with the rest looked up from reference TRBV7-9 and TRBJ2-1, is DTGVSQNPRHKITKRGQNVTFRCDPISEHNRLYWYRQTLGQGPEFLTYFQNEAQLEKSRLLSDRFSAERPKGSFSTLEIQRTEQGDSAMYLCASSLGELDYNEQFFGPGTRLTVL.

This clonotype was found many times. The chain has TRBV6-5 and TRBJ1-3; a weak D match, TRBD1 (6 bases). The CDR3 totals 14 residues. Germline V gene data show CDR1 as MNHEY and CDR2 as SVGAGI. With 8 bases removed from V and 1 base from J, the gap between germline ends came to 12 bases. This CDR3 is CASRTGLSGNTIYF. The DNA for the CDR3 is TGTGCCAGCCGAACAGGGCTTTCTGGAAACACCATATATTTT.

This sequence joins TRBV11-2 and TRBJ2-3, with a possible D match to TRBD1 (6 bases). This CDR3 is 14 amino acids long. V shed 3 bases and J shed 5 bases, with 12 bases lying between them. CDR1 is SGHAT, CDR2 FQNNGV, per germline. As DNA, the CDR3 is TGTGCCAGCAGCTTTTGGACAGTTAAAGATACGCAGTATTTT. Translated: CASSFWTVKDTQYF.

This clonotype showed up just a few times. The chain links TRBV20-1 to TRBJ2-5, with D unclear. V was cut by 6 bases and J by 5 bases, with 10 bases left in between. There are 11 residues in the CDR3. Looked up from germline, CDR1 is DFQATT and CDR2 is SNEGSKA (reference sequence). CDR3 protein: CSAHLGETQYF. For the CDR3, the DNA is TGCAGTGCACATCTAGGGGAGACCCAGTACTTC.

With respect to this clonotype: At one end the junction does not follow the germline gene, possibly because of a read error. The chain carries TRBV27 and TRBJ2-7; 8 nucleotides agree with TRBD1. This CDR3 comprises 12 residues. Germline V CDR1 and CDR2: MNHEY, SMNVEV (reference sequence). CDR3 residues: CASSTGGYAQYF. The CDR3 DNA reads as TGTGCCAGCAGCACAGGGGGATACGCGCAGTACTTC.

This clonotype was counted a few times. The genes are TRBV24-1 and TRBJ2-2; tentative D call: TRBD1 (7 bases). The CDR3 has 16 amino acids. Trimming removed 1 base at V and 5 bases at J, with 13 bases between. From germline, CDR1 is KGHDR and CDR2 SFDVKD. The CDR3 nucleotides read TGTGCCACCAGTGATTTCCGGCAGGGGGGAACCGGGGAGCTGTTTTTT. Its protein product is CATSDFRQGGTGELFF.

At least ten counts were recorded for this clonotype. This sequence joins TRBV4-1 and TRBJ2-1; D call uncertain. The germline V and J ends were trimmed by 0 bases and 7 bases, with 4 bases remaining between them. Germline V gene data show CDR1 as MGHRA and CDR2 as YSYEKL. The CDR3 length is 12 residues. CDR3 loop: CASSQDVNEQFF. DNA of the CDR3: TGCGCCAGCAGCCAAGACGTGAATGAGCAGTTCTTC.

This clonotype was detected ten times or more. The rearrangement uses TRBV20-1 and TRBJ2-1; D may be TRBD2 (6 bases). V was trimmed by 3 bases and J by 3 bases, leaving 18 bases between them. Germline CDR1 and CDR2: DFQATT and SNEGSKA (reference sequence). The CDR3 is made up of 16 amino acids. CDR3 amino acids: CSASSHGGNDYNEQFF. In DNA, the CDR3 is TGCAGTGCTAGCTCCCACGGCGGGAACGACTACAATGAGCAGTTCTTC.

This clonotype appeared a few times. The J gene is TRBJ2-7, the V gene TRBV28; D gene uncertain. The CDR3 length is 12 residues. V lost 4 bases to trimming and J lost 6 bases, with 10 bases between them. Germline lookup yields CDR1 MDHEN and CDR2 SYDVKM. Written as DNA, the CDR3 is TGTGCCAGCAGTTCAATCAGTGGCGAGCAGTACTTC. Translating gives CASSSISGEQYF.